This passage covers 24 T cell receptor beta chains from one sample sequenced in a study of shared clonotypes between healthy human individuals. Profiling relied on immunoSEQ multiplex PCR, and the TCRdb table lists in-frame clones only, not all of them. Among about 510,000 clones listed, 90% to 97% were seen once. The sequenced material came from naive CD4+ T cells sorted from blood. The sample's subset: CD45RA+ positively selected. The receptors originated from a woman in her thirties in good health.

The chain uses TRBV29-1 and TRBJ1-2; 7 bases are a match to TRBD1. The CDR3 totals 13 residues. V dropped 3 bases and J dropped 7; count of bases not matched to a gene: 8. Germline V gives CDR1 SQVTM, CDR2 ANQGSEA. Here the CDR3 DNA reads TGCAGCGTTGATAGGGCAGGGGGTGGTGGCTACACCTTC. Translated: CSVDRAGGGGYTF.

This chain links TRBV4-2 with TRBJ2-5, with D tentatively TRBD1 (6 bases). CDR1 and CDR2 (germline): LGHNA, YNFKEQ. Trimming cost V 4 bases and J 2 bases, with 14 bases left between them. The length of the CDR3 is 15 residues. CDR3 in DNA: TGTGCCAGCAGCCCACCAGGGGCTCGGCAAGAGACCCAGTACTTC. Translated, it gives CASSPPGARQETQYF.

This clone was detected only once. The rearrangement links TRBV11-2 to TRBJ1-2, with D perhaps TRBD1 (6 bases). V was pared by 5 bases and J by 3 bases, with 16 bases between. Germline V gene lookup returns CDR1 SGHAT and CDR2 FQNNGV. The CDR3 totals 15 residues. The CDR3 region is CASSLREDRYYGYTF. The DNA of the CDR3 is TGTGCCAGCAGCCTGCGAGAGGACAGATACTATGGCTACACCTTC.

The V gene is TRBV10-3, the J gene TRBJ1-1; D is uncertain. Trimming removed 4 bases from V and 3 bases from J, with 6 bases in between. The CDR3 loop spans 12 amino acids. In germline, CDR1 is ENHRY, CDR2 SYGVKD. The CDR3 here is CAISARDTEAFF. The CDR3 DNA is TGTGCCATCAGTGCTAGGGACACTGAAGCTTTCTTT.

This chain joins TRBV5-1 and TRBJ2-7, with TRBD1 matching over 12 bases. The J segment lost 5 bases and the V segment lost 2 bases, leaving 2 bases of the junction unmatched. Germline V gives CDR1 SGHRS, CDR2 YFSETQ. The CDR3 runs to 14 residues. DNA of the CDR3: TGCGCCAGCAGCTTCGGGACAGGGGGCAACGAGCAGTACTTC. It specifies CASSFGTGGNEQYF.

This chain links TRBV5-4 with TRBJ2-7; 11 nucleotides agree with TRBD2. Germline trimming cut 3 bases from V and 2 bases from J; bases unmatched to any gene: 13. Germline CDR1 SGHNT, CDR2 YYREEE (reference sequence). CDR3 length: 18 amino acids. This CDR3 reads CASSSPGLAAGHTYEQYF. The CDR3 nucleotides are TGTGCCAGCAGCTCTCCGGGACTAGCGGCAGGGCACACCTACGAGCAGTACTTC.

CDR3 sequence: CASRFQGQSAQYF. The DNA of the CDR3 is TGTGCCAGCAGATTCCAGGGGCAATCGGCCCAGTACTTC. The chain is built from TRBV6-5 and TRBJ2-5; a possible D gene is TRBD1 (6 bases). V was cut by 6 bases and J by 9 bases, with 17 bases left in between. Germline assignment: CDR1 MNHEY and CDR2 SVGAGI. The CDR3 sequence is 13 residues long.

The table lists this clone with a count of one. V is TRBV18 and J is TRBJ1-2, with TRBD1 matching 9 bases. The trim removed 5 bases at V and 4 bases at J, leaving 8 bases unmatched. Germline CDR1 and CDR2: KGHSH and LQKENI. The CDR3 is 15 amino acids. DNA for the CDR3: TGTGCCAGCTCATCATATGGACAGGGGTCCTATGGCTACACCTTC. Protein sequence: CASSSYGQGSYGYTF. Full variable domain (remainder filled in from reference TRBV18 and TRBJ1-2): NAGVMQNPRHLVRRRGQEARLRCSPMKGHSHVYWYRQLPEEGLKFMVYLQKENIIDESGMPKERFSAEFPKEGPSILRIQQVVRGDSAAYFCASSSYGQGSYGYTFGSGTRLTVV.

In its sample, this clone was seen once. The chain uses TRBV19 and TRBJ1-2; D ambiguous. The CDR3 is 11 residues long. V lost 1 base, J lost 7 bases, and 4 bases lay in between. Germline CDR1 LNHDA, CDR2 SQIVND (reference sequence). The CDR3 reads CASSIGVGYTF. CDR3 in DNA: TGTGCCAGTAGTATAGGGGTTGGCTACACCTTC.

The rearrangement joins TRBV5-1 to TRBJ2-1, with TRBD2 identical over 8 bases. The CDR3 covers 14 residues. Trimming took 5 bases from V and 8 from J; bases not matched to a gene: 9. In germline, CDR1 is SGHRS, CDR2 YFSETQ. CDR3 sequence (DNA): TGCGCCAGCAGATTAAGCGGGAGAGCGCATGAGCAGTTCTTC. Translating it yields CASRLSGRAHEQFF.

The V and J genes are TRBV28 and TRBJ1-1, with 8 bases matching TRBD1. CDR1 and CDR2 (germline): MDHEN, SYDVKM. This CDR3 is 15 amino acids long. V shed 6 bases and J 3 bases; nucleotides not matched to a gene: 9. The CDR3 DNA sequence: TGTGCCAGCAGGGGAGACAGGGGTACGGACACTGAAGCTTTCTTT. Amino acid sequence: CASRGDRGTDTEAFF.

The J gene is TRBJ1-1, the V gene TRBV28; 7 nucleotides align to TRBD1. This CDR3 comprises 15 residues. J lost 0 bases, V lost 2 bases, and 3 bases had no gene match. Looked up from germline, CDR1 is MDHEN and CDR2 is SYDVKM. CDR3 bases: TGTGCCAGCAGTTTAGCGGACAGGATGAACACTGAAGCTTTCTTT. Translated, it gives CASSLADRMNTEAFF.

The chain combines TRBV28 with TRBJ2-3; TRBD1 aligns across 9 bases. The V segment lost 0 bases and the J segment 3 bases; nucleotides outside the gene matches: 13. CDR3 length: 19 residues. Germline V CDR1 and CDR2: MDHEN, SYDVKM. The CDR3 DNA reads as TGTGCCAGCAGTTTATGGGGACAGGGACAGGAGTCGGCAACAGATACGCAGTATTTT. It codes for CASSLWGQGQESATDTQYF. Combining the CDR3 with reference TRBV28 and TRBJ2-3 gives the whole variable domain DVKVTQSSRYLVKRTGEKVFLECVQDMDHENMFWYRQDPGLGLRLIYFSYDVKMKEKGDIPEGYSVSREKKERFSLILESASTNQTSMYLCASSLWGQGQESATDTQYFGPGTRLTVL.

This chain uses TRBV2 with TRBJ1-4, with a possible D match to TRBD1 (6 bases). This CDR3 contains 13 residues. Trimming left V 1 base short and J 10 bases short, with 10 bases between. The germline gives CDR1 SNHLY, CDR2 FYNNEI. The CDR3 spells CASSEGGGGKLFF. For the CDR3, the DNA is TGTGCCAGCAGTGAAGGAGGAGGGGGAAAACTGTTTTTT.

V and J are TRBV7-8 and TRBJ2-7, with TRBD1 identical over 8 bases. CDR3 length: 14 amino acids. Germline trimming cut 1 base from V and 3 bases from J; bases unmatched to any gene: 2. The germline gives CDR1 SGHVS, CDR2 FQNEAQ. The CDR3, as DNA: TGTGCCAGCAGCTTAGGGACAGGGAACTACGAGCAGTACTTC. Its translation is CASSLGTGNYEQYF. The variable domain in full, completed from reference TRBV7-8 and TRBJ2-7, reads GAGVSQSPRYKVAKRGQDVALRCDPISGHVSLFWYQQALGQGPEFLTYFQNEAQLDKSGLPSDRFFAERPEGSVSTLKIQRTQQEDSAVYLCASSLGTGNYEQYFGPGTRLTVT.

V and J are TRBV20-1 and TRBJ1-2; D remains unclear. This CDR3 contains 11 residues. CDR1 is DFQATT and CDR2 is SNEGSKA in the germline V gene (reference sequence). Trimming took 1 base from V and 7 from J, leaving 7 bases between them. CDR3: CSARVTGGYTF. The DNA of the CDR3 is TGCAGTGCTAGAGTGACGGGTGGCTACACCTTC.

The chain combines TRBV4-1 with TRBJ1-4, with D unresolved. The germline gives CDR1 MGHRA, CDR2 YSYEKL. With 1 base removed from V and 1 base from J, the gap between germline ends came to 7 bases. This CDR3 comprises 15 residues. The CDR3 reads CASSQVGRTNEKLFF. The DNA for the CDR3 is TGCGCCAGCAGCCAAGTGGGCAGAACTAATGAAAAACTGTTTTTT.

The genes are TRBV9 and TRBJ2-1; 10 nucleotides align to TRBD2. After removal of 5 bases from V and 8 bases from J, the junction contained 7 bases not matched to a gene. This CDR3 is 14 amino acids long. CDR1 is SGDLS and CDR2 is YYNGEE in the germline V gene. The CDR3 DNA is TGTGCCAGCAGTCAGCGGGAGGGGGTCTATGAGCAGTTCTTC. Translating gives CASSQREGVYEQFF.

The chain carries TRBV7-9 and TRBJ2-7; D may be TRBD2 (5 bases). This CDR3 has 18 residues. Germline-derived CDR1 and CDR2 are SEHNR and FQNEAQ (reference sequence). The germline V and J ends were trimmed by 1 base and 4 bases, with 23 bases remaining between them. The CDR3 DNA follows: TGTGCCAGCAGCTTAGGCGGGTGGAGGAGAGGTGAGAATTACGAGCAGTACTTC. Protein: CASSLGGWRRGENYEQYF. The entire variable domain, with the rest obtained from reference TRBV7-9 and TRBJ2-7, is as follows: DTGVSQNPRHKITKRGQNVTFRCDPISEHNRLYWYRQTLGQGPEFLTYFQNEAQLEKSRLLSDRFSAERPKGSFSTLEIQRTEQGDSAMYLCASSLGGWRRGENYEQYFGPGTRLTVT.

The CDR3 DNA is TGCGCCAGCAGCTTGGGGACCATTCAGTACTTC. Amino acid sequence: CASSLGTIQYF. The gene calls are TRBV5-1 and TRBJ2-4; D is ambiguous. Germline CDR1 SGHRS, CDR2 YFSETQ. This CDR3 spans 11 amino acids. The V end was cut by 0 bases, the J end by 9 bases, with 4 bases between.

V usage is TRBV7-9 and J usage is TRBJ2-6; maybe TRBD1 (6 bases). Germline values: CDR1 SEHNR, CDR2 FQNEAQ (reference sequence). This CDR3 is 15 amino acids long. The V end lost 4 bases, the J end lost 2 bases, and 9 bases lay between the germline ends. The CDR3 region has the DNA TGTGCCAGCAGCTCCTACAGGGCTGGGGCCAACGTCCTGACTTTC. This codes for CASSSYRAGANVLTF.

This clone was seen just once. The gene calls are TRBV15 and TRBJ1-5; no firm D call. V shed 0 bases and J shed 10 bases, with 7 bases lying between them. This CDR3 is 12 amino acids long. Germline V gene lookup returns CDR1 LNHNV and CDR2 YYDKDF (reference sequence). DNA of the CDR3: TGTGCCACCAGCAGAGATAAGTTACCCCAGCATTTT. Translation: CATSRDKLPQHF.

The V gene is TRBV29-1, the J gene TRBJ2-5; D remains unclear. This CDR3 is built from 12 residues. Germline V gene sequence: CDR1 SQVTM, CDR2 ANQGSEA. Trimming cost V 7 bases and J 5 bases, with 14 bases left between them. CDR3 bases: TGCAGCGCATGGGTTATGGAGGAGACCCAGTACTTC. Translated, it gives CSAWVMEETQYF. The whole variable domain, filled in from reference TRBV29-1 and TRBJ2-5, reads SAVISQKPSRDICQRGTSLTIQCQVDSQVTMMFWYRQQPGQSLTLIATANQGSEATYESGFVIDKFPISRPNLTFSTLTVSNMSPEDSSIYLCSAWVMEETQYFGPGTRLLVL.

The rearrangement uses TRBV7-8 and TRBJ1-3, with unresolved D. The CDR3 has 16 residues. Trimming removed 0 bases at V and 0 bases at J, with 9 bases between. CDR1 SGHVS and CDR2 FQNEAQ come from the germline V gene. CDR3 loop: CASSLAALISGNTIYF. The CDR3, as DNA: TGTGCCAGCAGCTTAGCTGCTTTAATCTCTGGAAACACCATATATTTT. Using reference TRBV7-8 and TRBJ1-3 for the parts outside the CDR3, the full variable domain is GAGVSQSPRYKVAKRGQDVALRCDPISGHVSLFWYQQALGQGPEFLTYFQNEAQLDKSGLPSDRFFAERPEGSVSTLKIQRTQQEDSAVYLCASSLAALISGNTIYFGEGSWLTVV.